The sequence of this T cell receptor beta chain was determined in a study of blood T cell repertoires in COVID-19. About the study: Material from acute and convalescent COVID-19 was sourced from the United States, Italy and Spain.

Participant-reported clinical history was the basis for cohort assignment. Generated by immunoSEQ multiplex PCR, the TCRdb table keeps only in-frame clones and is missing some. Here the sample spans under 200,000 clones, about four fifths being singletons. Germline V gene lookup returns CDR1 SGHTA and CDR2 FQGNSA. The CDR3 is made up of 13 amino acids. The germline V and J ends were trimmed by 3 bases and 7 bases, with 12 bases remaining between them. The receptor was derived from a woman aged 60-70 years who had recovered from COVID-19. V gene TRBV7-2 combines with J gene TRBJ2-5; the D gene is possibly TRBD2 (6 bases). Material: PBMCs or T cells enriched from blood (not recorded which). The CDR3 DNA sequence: TGTGCCAGCAGCTTTTCCTGGAGGGGGACCCAGTACTTC. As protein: CASSFSWRGTQYF.